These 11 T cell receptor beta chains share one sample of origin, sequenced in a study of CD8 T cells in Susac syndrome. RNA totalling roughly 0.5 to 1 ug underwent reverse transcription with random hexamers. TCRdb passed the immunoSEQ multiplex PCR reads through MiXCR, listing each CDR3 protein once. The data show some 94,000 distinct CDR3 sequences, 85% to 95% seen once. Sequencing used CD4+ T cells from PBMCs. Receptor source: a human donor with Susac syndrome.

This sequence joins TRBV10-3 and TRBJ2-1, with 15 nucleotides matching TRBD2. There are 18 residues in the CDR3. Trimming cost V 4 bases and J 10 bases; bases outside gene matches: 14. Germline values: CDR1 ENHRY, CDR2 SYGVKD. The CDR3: CAISGTSGGAIQVEEQFF. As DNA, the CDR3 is TGTGCCATCAGTGGGACTAGCGGGGGGGCCATCCAGGTAGAGGAGCAGTTCTTC.

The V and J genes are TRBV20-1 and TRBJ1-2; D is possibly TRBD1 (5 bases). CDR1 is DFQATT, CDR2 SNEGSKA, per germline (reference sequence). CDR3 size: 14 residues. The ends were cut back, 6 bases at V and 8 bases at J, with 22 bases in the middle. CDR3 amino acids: CSAGSPRGNRGYTF. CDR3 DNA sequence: TGCAGTGCGGGAAGCCCAAGGGGTAATCGCGGCTACACCTTC.

CDR3 region: CSAREVYTDTQYF. DNA for the CDR3: TGCAGTGCTAGAGAGGTCTACACAGATACGCAGTATTTT. The genes are TRBV20-1 and TRBJ2-3; D not resolved. CDR1 DFQATT and CDR2 SNEGSKA come from the germline V gene (reference sequence). The CDR3 loop spans 13 amino acids. Between the trimmed V and J ends, which lost 0 bases and 2 bases, there was a span of 6 bases.

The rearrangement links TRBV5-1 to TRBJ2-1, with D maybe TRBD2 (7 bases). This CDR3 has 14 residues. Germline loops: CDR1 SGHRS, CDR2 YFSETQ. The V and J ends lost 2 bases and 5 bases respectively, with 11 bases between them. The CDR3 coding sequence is TGCGCCAGCAGCTTTTCGGGGGGCAACAATGAGCAGTTCTTC. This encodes CASSFSGGNNEQFF.

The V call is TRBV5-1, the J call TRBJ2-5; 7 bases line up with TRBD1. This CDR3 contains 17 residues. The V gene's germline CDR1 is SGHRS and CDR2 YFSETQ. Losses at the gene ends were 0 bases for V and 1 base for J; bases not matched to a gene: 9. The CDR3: CASSLEGRTGIQETQYF. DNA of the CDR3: TGCGCCAGCAGCTTGGAGGGGCGGACAGGCATCCAAGAGACCCAGTACTTC.

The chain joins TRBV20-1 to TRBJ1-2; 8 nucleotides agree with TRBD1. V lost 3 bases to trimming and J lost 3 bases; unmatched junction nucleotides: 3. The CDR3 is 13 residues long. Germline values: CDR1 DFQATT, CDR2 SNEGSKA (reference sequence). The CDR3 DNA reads TGCAGTGCTAGTTCGGACAGGGACTATGGCTACACCTTC. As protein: CSASSDRDYGYTF.

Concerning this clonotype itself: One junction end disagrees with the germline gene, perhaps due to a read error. Here the CDR3 reads CASSQDPGTGPPGANVLTF. The CDR3 bases are TGCGCCAGCAGTCAAGATCCAGGGACAGGCCCCCCTGGGGCCAACGTCCTGACTTTC. The chain has TRBV4-3 and TRBJ2-6; 8 bases agree with TRBD1. CDR1 is LGHNA and CDR2 is YSLEER in the germline V gene. CDR3 length equals 19 residues.

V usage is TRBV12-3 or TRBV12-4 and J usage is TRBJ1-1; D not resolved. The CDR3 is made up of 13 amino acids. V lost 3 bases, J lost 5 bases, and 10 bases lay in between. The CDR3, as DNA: TGTGCCAGCAGTTTTAACGCCGGGACTGAAGCTTTCTTT. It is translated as CASSFNAGTEAFF.

The chain's CDR3 is CASSLDDGGTDTQYF. As DNA, the CDR3 is TGTGCCAGCAGCTTAGACGACGGGGGCACAGATACGCAGTATTTT. The gene calls are TRBV7-6 and TRBJ2-3, with D possibly matching TRBD2 (5 bases). CDR1 and CDR2 (germline): SGHVS, FNYEAQ. The V and J ends lost 1 base and 1 base respectively, with 9 bases between them. CDR3 length: 15 amino acids. The whole variable domain, remainder taken from reference TRBV7-6 and TRBJ2-3, is GAGVSQSPRYKVTKRGQDVALRCDPISGHVSLYWYRQALGQGPEFLTYFNYEAQQDKSGLPNDRFSAERPEGSISTLTIQRTEQRDSAMYRCASSLDDGGTDTQYFGPGTRLTVL.

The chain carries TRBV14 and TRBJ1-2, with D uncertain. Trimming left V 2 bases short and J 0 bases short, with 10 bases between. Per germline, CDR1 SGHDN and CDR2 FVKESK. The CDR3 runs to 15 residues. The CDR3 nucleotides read TGTGCCAGCAGCCAAACCGGGGTAGCTAACTATGGCTACACCTTC. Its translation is CASSQTGVANYGYTF.

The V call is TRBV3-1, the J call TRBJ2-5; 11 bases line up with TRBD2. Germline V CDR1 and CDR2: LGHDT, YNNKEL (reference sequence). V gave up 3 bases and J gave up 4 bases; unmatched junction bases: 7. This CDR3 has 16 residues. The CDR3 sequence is CASSHLLAGEGETQYF. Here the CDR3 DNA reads TGTGCCAGCAGCCACTTACTAGCGGGGGAAGGAGAGACCCAGTACTTC.